This T cell receptor (beta chain) was profiled in a study of blood T cell repertoires in COVID-19. The overall study: Samples representing acute and convalescent COVID-19 were sourced from the United States, Italy and Spain.

Under the authors' procedure: Amplifying reference gene primers gave estimates of nucleated cell counts. TCRdb's table, derived via immunoSEQ multiplex PCR, lists solely in-frame clones and lacks some. V and J calls plus clone size are reproduced from that table; the DNA served to infer D and trimming. The sample yields some 11,000 clones, nearly 90% seen once. V was pared by 1 base and J by 4 bases, with 9 bases of the junction left unmatched. This CDR3 has 17 amino acids. CDR1 is MGHRA and CDR2 is YSYEKL in the germline V gene. The sample taken for sequencing was peripheral blood. The sequence came from a man aged 30-40 years with active or convalescent COVID-19. This chain connects TRBV4-1 to TRBJ1-2; the match to TRBD1 covers 10 bases. Here the CDR3 DNA reads TGCGCCAGCAGCCAAGGAATCAGGACAGGGGGATCCTATGGCTACACCTTC. It encodes CASSQGIRTGGSYGYTF.